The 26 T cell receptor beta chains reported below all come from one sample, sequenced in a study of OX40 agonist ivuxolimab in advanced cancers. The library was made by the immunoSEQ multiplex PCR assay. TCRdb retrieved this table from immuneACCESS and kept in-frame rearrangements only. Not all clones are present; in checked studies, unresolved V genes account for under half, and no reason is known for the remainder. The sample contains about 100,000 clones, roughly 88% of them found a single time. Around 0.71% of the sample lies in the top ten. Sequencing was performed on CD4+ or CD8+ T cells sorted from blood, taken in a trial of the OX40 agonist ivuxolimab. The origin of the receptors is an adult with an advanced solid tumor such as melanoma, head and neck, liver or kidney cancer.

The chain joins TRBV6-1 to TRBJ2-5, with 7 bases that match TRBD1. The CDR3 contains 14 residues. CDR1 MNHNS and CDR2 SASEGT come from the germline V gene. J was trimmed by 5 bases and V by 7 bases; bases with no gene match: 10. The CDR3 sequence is CASIPDRMGETQYF. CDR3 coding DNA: TGTGCCAGCATCCCGGACAGGATGGGGGAGACCCAGTACTTC.

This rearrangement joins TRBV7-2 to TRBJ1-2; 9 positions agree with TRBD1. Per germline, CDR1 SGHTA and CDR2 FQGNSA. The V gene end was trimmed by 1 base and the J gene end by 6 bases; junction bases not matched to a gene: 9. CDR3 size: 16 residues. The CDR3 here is CASSLGVTGGSHGYTF. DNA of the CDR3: TGTGCCAGCAGCTTAGGGGTCACAGGGGGCTCTCATGGCTACACCTTC.

The CDR3 DNA follows: TGTGCCAGCAGCAATGAGGGCAGGGGGCCCACCGGGGAGCTGTTTTTT. Translation gives CASSNEGRGPTGELFF. This chain joins TRBV11-3 and TRBJ2-2; 8 nucleotides align to TRBD1. Germline CDR1 reads SGHNT; CDR2 reads YENEEA. The V segment lost 5 bases and the J segment 4 bases; nucleotides outside the gene matches: 9. The CDR3 has 16 amino acids.

The DNA of the CDR3 is TGTGCCAGCAGCTTGGCCTCAGGGGGAGGTAGCGAGCAGTACTTC. Translating gives CASSLASGGGSEQYF. J is TRBJ2-7 and V is TRBV5-4, with D possibly TRBD1 on 7 matching bases. Germline V gene lookup returns CDR1 SGHNT and CDR2 YYREEE (reference sequence). With 0 bases removed from V and 6 bases from J, the gap between germline ends came to 16 bases. CDR3 length: 15 residues.

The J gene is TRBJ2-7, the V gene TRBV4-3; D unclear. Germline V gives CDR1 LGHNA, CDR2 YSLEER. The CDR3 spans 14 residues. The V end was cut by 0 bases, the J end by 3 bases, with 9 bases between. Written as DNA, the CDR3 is TGCGCCAGCAGCCAAGATTGGCAACACTACGAGCAGTACTTC. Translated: CASSQDWQHYEQYF.

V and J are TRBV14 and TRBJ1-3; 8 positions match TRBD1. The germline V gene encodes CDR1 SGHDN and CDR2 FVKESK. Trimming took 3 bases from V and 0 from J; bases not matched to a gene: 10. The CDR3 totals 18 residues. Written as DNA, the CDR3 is TGTGCCAGCAGCCATCCCCAAGGGACAGGACGCTCTGGAAACACCATATATTTT. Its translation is CASSHPQGTGRSGNTIYF.

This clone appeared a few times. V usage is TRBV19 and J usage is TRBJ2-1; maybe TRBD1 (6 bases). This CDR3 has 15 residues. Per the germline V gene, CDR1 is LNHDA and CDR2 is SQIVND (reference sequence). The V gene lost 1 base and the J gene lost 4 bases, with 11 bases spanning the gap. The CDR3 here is CASSIGTAIYNEQFF. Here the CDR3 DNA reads TGTGCCAGTAGTATAGGGACAGCAATTTACAATGAGCAGTTCTTC.

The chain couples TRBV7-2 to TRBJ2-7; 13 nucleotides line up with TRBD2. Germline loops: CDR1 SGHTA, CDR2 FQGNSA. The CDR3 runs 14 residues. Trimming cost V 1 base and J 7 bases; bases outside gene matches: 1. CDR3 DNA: TGTGCCAGCAGCTTAGTGGGACTAGCGGGGGAGCAGTACTTC. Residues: CASSLVGLAGEQYF.

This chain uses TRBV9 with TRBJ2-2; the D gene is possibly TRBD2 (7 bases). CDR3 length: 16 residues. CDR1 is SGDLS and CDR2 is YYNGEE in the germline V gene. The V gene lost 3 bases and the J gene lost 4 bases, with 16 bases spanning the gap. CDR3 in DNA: TGTGCCAGCAGCGCTTTCGGCGGGGGCGTCACCGGGGAGCTGTTTTTT. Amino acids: CASSAFGGGVTGELFF.

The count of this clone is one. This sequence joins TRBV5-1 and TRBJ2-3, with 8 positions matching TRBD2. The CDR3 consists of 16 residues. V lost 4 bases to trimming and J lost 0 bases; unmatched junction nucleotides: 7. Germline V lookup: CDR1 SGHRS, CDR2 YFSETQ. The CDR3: CASSPPGLESTDTQYF. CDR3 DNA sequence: TGCGCCAGCAGCCCTCCGGGACTAGAGAGCACAGATACGCAGTATTTT.

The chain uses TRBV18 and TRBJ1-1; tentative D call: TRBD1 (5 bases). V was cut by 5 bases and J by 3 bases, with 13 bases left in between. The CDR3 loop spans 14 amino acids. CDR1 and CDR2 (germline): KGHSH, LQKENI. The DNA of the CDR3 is TGTGCCAGCTCATATGCAGGGTTGGACACTGAAGCTTTCTTT. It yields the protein CASSYAGLDTEAFF.

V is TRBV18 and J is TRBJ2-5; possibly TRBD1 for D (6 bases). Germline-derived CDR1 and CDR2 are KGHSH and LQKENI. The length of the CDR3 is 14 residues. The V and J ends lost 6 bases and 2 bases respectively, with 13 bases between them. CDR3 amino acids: CASSTTGGQETQYF. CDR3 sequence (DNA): TGTGCCAGCTCGACGACAGGAGGTCAAGAGACCCAGTACTTC.

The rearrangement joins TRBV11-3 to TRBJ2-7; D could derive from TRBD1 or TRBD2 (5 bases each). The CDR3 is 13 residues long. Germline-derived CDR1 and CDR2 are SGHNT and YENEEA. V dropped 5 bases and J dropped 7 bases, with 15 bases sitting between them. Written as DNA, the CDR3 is TGTGCCAGCAGCAGGGGACCGGAATTGGAGCAGTACTTC. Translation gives CASSRGPELEQYF.

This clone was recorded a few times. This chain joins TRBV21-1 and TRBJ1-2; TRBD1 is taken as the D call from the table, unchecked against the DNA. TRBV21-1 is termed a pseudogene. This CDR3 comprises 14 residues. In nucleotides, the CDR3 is TGTGCCAGCAGCAAGGGCACCGTAGACTATGGCTACACCTTC. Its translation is CASSKGTVDYGYTF.

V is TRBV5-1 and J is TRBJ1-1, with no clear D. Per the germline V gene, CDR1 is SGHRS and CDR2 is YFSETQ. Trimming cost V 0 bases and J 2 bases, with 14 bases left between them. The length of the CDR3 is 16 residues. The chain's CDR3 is CASSLADFGGNTEAFF. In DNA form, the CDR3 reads TGCGCCAGCAGCTTGGCCGATTTCGGAGGAAACACTGAAGCTTTCTTT.

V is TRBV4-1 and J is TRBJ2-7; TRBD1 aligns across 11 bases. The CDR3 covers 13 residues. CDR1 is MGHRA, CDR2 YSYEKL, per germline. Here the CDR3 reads CAAGTGGTYEQYF. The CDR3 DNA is TGCGCAGCCGGGACAGGGGGAACCTACGAGCAGTACTTC.

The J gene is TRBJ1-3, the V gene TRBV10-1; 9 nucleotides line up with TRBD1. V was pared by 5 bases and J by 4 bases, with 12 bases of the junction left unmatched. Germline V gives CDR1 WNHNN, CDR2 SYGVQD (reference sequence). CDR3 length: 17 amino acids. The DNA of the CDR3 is TGCGCCAGCAGTCCTTATAGAACAGGGGGCGCAGGAAACACCATATATTTT. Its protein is CASSPYRTGGAGNTIYF.

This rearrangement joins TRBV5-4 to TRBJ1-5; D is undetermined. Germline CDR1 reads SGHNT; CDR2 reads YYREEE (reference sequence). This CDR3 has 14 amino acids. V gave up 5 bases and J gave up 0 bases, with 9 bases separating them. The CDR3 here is CASSNGDSNQPQHF. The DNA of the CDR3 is TGTGCCAGCAGTAATGGAGATAGCAATCAGCCCCAGCATTTT.

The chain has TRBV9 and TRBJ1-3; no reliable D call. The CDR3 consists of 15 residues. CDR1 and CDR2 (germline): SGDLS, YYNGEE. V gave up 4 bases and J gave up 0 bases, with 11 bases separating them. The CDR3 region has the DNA TGTGCCAGCAGCAAAGGGTCCAACTCTGGAAACACCATATATTTT. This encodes CASSKGSNSGNTIYF.

This CDR3 reads CASSPTGTGSGELFF. CDR3 sequence (DNA): TGTGCCAGCTCACCAACCGGGACAGGGAGCGGGGAGCTGTTTTTT. This chain joins TRBV18 and TRBJ2-2, with 9 bases that match TRBD1. The length of the CDR3 is 15 residues. V lost 2 bases, J lost 7 bases, and 5 bases stayed unmatched. Germline V gene data show CDR1 as KGHSH and CDR2 as LQKENI.

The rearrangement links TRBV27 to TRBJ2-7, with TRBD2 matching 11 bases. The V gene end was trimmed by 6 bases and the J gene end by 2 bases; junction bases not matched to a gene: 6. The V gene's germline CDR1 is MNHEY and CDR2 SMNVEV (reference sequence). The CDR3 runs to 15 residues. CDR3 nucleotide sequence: TGTGCCAGCAGACTAAGACTAGCGGGAACCTACGAGCAGTACTTC. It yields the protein CASRLRLAGTYEQYF.

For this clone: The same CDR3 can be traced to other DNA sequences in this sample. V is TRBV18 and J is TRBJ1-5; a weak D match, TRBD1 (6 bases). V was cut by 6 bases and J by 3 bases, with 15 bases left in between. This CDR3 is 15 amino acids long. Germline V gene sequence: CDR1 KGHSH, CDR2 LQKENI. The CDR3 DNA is TGTGCCAGCTCCCTCGGACAGACTTTCAATCAGCCCCAGCATTTT. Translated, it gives CASSLGQTFNQPQHF.

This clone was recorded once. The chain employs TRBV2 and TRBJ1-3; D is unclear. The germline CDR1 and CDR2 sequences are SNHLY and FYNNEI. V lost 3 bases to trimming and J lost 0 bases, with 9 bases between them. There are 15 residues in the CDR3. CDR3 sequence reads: CASSDQQLSGNTIYF. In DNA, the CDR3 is TGTGCCAGCAGTGATCAACAGCTCTCTGGAAACACCATATATTTT.

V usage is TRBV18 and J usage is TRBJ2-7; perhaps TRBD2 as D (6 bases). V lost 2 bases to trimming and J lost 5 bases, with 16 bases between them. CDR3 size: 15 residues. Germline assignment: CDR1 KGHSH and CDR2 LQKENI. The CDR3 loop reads CASSPLSGGSNEQYF. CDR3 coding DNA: TGTGCCAGCTCACCATTGTCCGGGGGTTCAAACGAGCAGTACTTC.

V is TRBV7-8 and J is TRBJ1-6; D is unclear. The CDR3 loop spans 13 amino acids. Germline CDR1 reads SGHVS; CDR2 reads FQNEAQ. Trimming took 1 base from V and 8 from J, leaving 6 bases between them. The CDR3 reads CASSLVSDSPLHF. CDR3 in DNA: TGTGCCAGCAGCTTAGTTTCGGATTCACCCCTCCACTTT.

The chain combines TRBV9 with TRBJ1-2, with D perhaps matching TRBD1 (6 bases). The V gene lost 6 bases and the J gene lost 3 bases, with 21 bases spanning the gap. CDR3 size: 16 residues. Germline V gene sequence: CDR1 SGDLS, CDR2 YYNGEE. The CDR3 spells CASTRGGGASDYGYTF. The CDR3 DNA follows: TGTGCCAGCACCCGAGGTGGGGGGGCAAGTGACTATGGCTACACCTTC.